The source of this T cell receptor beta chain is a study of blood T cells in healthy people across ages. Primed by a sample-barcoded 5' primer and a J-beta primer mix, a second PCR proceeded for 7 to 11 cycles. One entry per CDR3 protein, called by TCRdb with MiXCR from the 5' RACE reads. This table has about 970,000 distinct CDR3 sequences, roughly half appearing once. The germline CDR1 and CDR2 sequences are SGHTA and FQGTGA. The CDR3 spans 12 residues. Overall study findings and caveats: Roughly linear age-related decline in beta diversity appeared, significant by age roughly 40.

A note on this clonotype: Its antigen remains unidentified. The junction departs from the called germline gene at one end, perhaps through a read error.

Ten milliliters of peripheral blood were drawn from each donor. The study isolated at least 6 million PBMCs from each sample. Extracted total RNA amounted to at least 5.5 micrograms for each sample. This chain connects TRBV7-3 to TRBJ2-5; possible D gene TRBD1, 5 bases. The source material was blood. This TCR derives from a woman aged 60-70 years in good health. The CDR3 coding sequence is TGTTCCAGCAGCTTAACAGGAGAGACCCAGTACTTC. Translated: CSSSLTGETQYF.